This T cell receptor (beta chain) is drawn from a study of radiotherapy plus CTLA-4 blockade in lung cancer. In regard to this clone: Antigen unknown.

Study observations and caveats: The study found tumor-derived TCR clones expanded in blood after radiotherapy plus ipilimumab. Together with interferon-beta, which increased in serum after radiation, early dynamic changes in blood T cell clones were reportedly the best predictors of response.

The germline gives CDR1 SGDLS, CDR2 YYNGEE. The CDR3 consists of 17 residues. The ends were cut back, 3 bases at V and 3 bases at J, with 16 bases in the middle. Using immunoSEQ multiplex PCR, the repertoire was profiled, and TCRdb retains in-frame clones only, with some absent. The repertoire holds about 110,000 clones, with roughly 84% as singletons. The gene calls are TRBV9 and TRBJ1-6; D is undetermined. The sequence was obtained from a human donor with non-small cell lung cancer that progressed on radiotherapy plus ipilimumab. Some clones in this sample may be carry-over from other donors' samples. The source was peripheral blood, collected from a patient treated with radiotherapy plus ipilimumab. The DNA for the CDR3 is TGTGCCAGCAGCGCCAGACGGGGAGGGAACTATAATTCACCCCTCCACTTT. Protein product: CASSARRGGNYNSPLHF.